One sample yielded the 15 T cell receptor beta chains listed below, sequenced in a study of cytomegalovirus exposure and HLA in healthy donors. It was with 60 Vbeta and 13 Jbeta primers that the PCR ran. Sequencing used immunoSEQ multiplex PCR; TCRdb keeps in-frame clones, though not all of them. The repertoire includes more than 110,000 clones, roughly three quarters of them detected once, and around 1% sits in the top ten. Source material: PBMCs. All receptors come from a man between 18 and 35 years old in good health and CMV-seronegative.

The chain recombines TRBV11-2 with TRBJ1-4; possible D gene TRBD1, 6 bases. V was clipped by 3 bases and J by 8 bases, with 7 bases between them. The V gene's germline CDR1 is SGHAT and CDR2 FQNNGV. This CDR3 contains 12 residues. The CDR3: CASSLQGEKLFF. Here the CDR3 DNA reads TGTGCCAGCAGCTTGCAGGGGGAAAAACTGTTTTTT.

In its sample, this clone was seen a few times. The chain joins TRBV2 to TRBJ1-2, with TRBD1 matching over 9 bases. Germline CDR1 is SNHLY and CDR2 is FYNNEI. The V segment lost 5 bases and the J segment 6 bases; nucleotides outside the gene matches: 1. This CDR3 contains 12 residues. CDR3 bases: TGTGCCAGCAGTCGACAGGGGGATGGCTACACCTTC. It specifies CASSRQGDGYTF.

The chain is built from TRBV4-3 and TRBJ1-2, with D possibly being TRBD1 (5 bases). Germline CDR1 reads LGHNA; CDR2 reads YSLEER. This CDR3 comprises 14 residues. V lost 0 bases and J 3 bases, leaving 8 bases between the germline ends. CDR3 DNA sequence: TGCGCCAGCAGCCAAGATACGGGGGACTATGGCTACACCTTC. It codes for CASSQDTGDYGYTF.

The rearrangement uses TRBV9 and TRBJ1-2; 7 bases line up with TRBD1. Losses at the gene ends were 4 bases for V and 2 bases for J; bases not matched to a gene: 5. Germline V lookup: CDR1 SGDLS, CDR2 YYNGEE. The CDR3 sequence is 14 residues long. The chain's CDR3 is CASSRDSTNYGYTF. CDR3 DNA: TGTGCCAGCAGCCGGGACAGTACGAACTATGGCTACACCTTC.

This clone was seen more than once but under ten times. The chain couples TRBV7-9 to TRBJ1-1; D is ambiguous. CDR3 size: 16 residues. CDR1 SEHNR and CDR2 FQNEAQ come from the germline V gene (reference sequence). The V gene lost 1 base and the J gene lost 1 base, with 13 bases spanning the gap. Written as DNA, the CDR3 is TGTGCCAGCAGCTTAGATAGAGTTTCGTGGAACACTGAAGCTTTCTTT. It codes for CASSLDRVSWNTEAFF.

Details on this clone: Other DNA sequences in the sample encode the same CDR3. The gene calls are TRBV7-9 and TRBJ1-2; a weak D match, TRBD1 (5 bases). The CDR3 has 13 residues. Trimming stripped 5 bases from V and 4 bases from J, with 11 bases between. Germline values: CDR1 SEHNR, CDR2 FQNEAQ (reference sequence). The CDR3 spells CASSLSQGYGYTF. CDR3 DNA sequence: TGTGCCAGCAGCCTTTCGCAGGGCTATGGCTACACCTTC.

The V call is TRBV5-1, the J call TRBJ2-5, with TRBD1 matching 8 bases. The V gene's germline CDR1 is SGHRS and CDR2 YFSETQ. The CDR3 sequence is 15 residues long. V gave up 3 bases and J gave up 5 bases; unmatched junction bases: 9. The CDR3 nucleotides read TGCGCCAGCAGCTGGGGCAGGGGGCGATGGGAGACCCAGTACTTC. This translates into CASSWGRGRWETQYF.

J is TRBJ2-3 and V is TRBV6-4; D perhaps matches TRBD2 (6 bases). The CDR3 sequence is 15 residues long. The germline V gene has CDR1 MRHNA and CDR2 SNTAGT. Trimming took off 2 bases at V and 3 bases at J, with 12 bases between the two ends. The CDR3 here is CASSDRPGGTDTQYF. The CDR3 DNA reads as TGTGCCAGCAGTGACCGACCCGGGGGAACAGATACGCAGTATTTT.

The chain has TRBV6-1 and TRBJ1-2; the D gene is possibly TRBD1 (5 bases). This CDR3 comprises 17 residues. The germline V and J ends were trimmed by 1 base and 0 bases, with 15 bases remaining between them. Germline V gives CDR1 MNHNS, CDR2 SASEGT. The DNA for the CDR3 is TGTGCCAGCAGTGAAGTCCGGGGGAGATACTCTAACTATGGCTACACCTTC. Its protein product is CASSEVRGRYSNYGYTF.

CDR3 sequence: CASSFGRANEQFF. CDR3 DNA: TGCGCCAGCAGCTTCGGCAGGGCCAATGAGCAGTTCTTC. V is TRBV5-1 and J is TRBJ2-1, with a weak D call TRBD1 (5 bases). Germline CDR1 reads SGHRS; CDR2 reads YFSETQ. This CDR3 is 13 amino acids long. V was shortened by 2 bases and J by 6 bases, with 9 bases between the two germline ends.

V and J are TRBV4-2 and TRBJ1-1; D is unclear. The CDR3 has 15 residues. The germline CDR1 and CDR2 sequences are LGHNA and YNFKEQ. V lost 0 bases and J lost 3, with 11 bases in between. CDR3 nucleotides: TGTGCCAGCAGCCAAGATTCTTCGGGGTACACTGAAGCTTTCTTT. It specifies CASSQDSSGYTEAFF.

This sequence joins TRBV9 and TRBJ1-2, with 11 bases fitting TRBD1. Unmatched junction bases numbered 6, after V lost 2 bases and J lost 6 bases. The CDR3 has 15 residues. Germline CDR1 reads SGDLS; CDR2 reads YYNGEE. CDR3: CASSVTGTGGNGYTF. The DNA of the CDR3 is TGTGCCAGCAGCGTGACCGGGACAGGGGGGAATGGCTACACCTTC.

The genes are TRBV5-6 and TRBJ1-1; D not certain. The germline V and J ends were trimmed by 4 bases and 1 base, with 8 bases remaining between them. CDR3 length: 13 residues. CDR1 SGHDT and CDR2 YYEEEE come from the germline V gene. DNA for the CDR3: TGTGCCAGCAGCCCGACACCGAACACTGAAGCTTTCTTT. It yields the protein CASSPTPNTEAFF. Looking up the rest from reference TRBV5-6 and TRBJ1-1 gives the full variable domain: DAGVTQSPTHLIKTRGQQVTLRCSPKSGHDTVSWYQQALGQGPQFIFQYYEEEERQRGNFPDRFSGHQFPNYSSELNVNALLLGDSALYLCASSPTPNTEAFFGQGTRLTVV.

The chain is built from TRBV5-1 and TRBJ2-3; 9 nucleotides align to TRBD2. Looked up from germline, CDR1 is SGHRS and CDR2 is YFSETQ. The V and J ends lost 0 bases and 2 bases, in that order; junction bases with no gene match: 10. The CDR3 length is 18 residues. CDR3 in DNA: TGCGCCAGCAGCTTGGCCCGGGGCGGGGGGGCTTCCACAGATACGCAGTATTTT. This encodes CASSLARGGGASTDTQYF.

The chain has TRBV5-1 and TRBJ1-2, with TRBD1 identical over 8 bases. With V trimmed by 5 bases and J by 7 bases, 13 bases remained unmatched. CDR1 and CDR2 from the germline V gene are SGHRS and YFSETQ. The CDR3 is made up of 15 amino acids. The CDR3 is CASRNGQGELGGYTF. CDR3 bases: TGCGCCAGCAGGAATGGACAGGGTGAGCTGGGTGGCTACACCTTC.